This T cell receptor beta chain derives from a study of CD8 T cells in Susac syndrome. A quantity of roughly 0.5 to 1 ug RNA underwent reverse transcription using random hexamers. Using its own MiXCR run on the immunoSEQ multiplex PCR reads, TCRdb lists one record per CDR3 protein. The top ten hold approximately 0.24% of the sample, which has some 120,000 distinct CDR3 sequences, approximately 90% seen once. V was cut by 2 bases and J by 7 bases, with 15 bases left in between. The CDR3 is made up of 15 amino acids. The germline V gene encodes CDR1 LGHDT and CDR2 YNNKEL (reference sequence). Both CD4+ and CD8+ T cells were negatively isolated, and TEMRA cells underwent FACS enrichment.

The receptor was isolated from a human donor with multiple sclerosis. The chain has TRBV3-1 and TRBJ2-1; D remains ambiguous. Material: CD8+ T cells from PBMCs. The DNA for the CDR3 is TGTGCCAGCAGCCAAAGCCCCAAACCCCTGAATGAGCAGTTCTTC. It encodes CASSQSPKPLNEQFF.